The sequence of this TCR beta chain was determined in a study of human versus mouse CDR3 diversity and MHC coevolution. Assay used: immunoSEQ multiplex PCR; TCRdb lists only in-frame clones, some missing. The data show 86,000 or so clones, around 93% seen once. Sequenced input: naive CD4+ T cells from blood. Subset reported: CD45RO-negative CD62L-positive naive CD4 T cells. The sequence was collected from a person aged 30 to 69 in good health.

DNA of the CDR3: TGTGCCAGCAGCTTAGCCCGGACAGGGGCCGCTGAAGCTTTCTTT. Translating gives CASSLARTGAAEAFF. The chain uses TRBV11-2 and TRBJ1-1, with 9 bases that match TRBD1. V was clipped by 1 base and J by 6 bases; unmatched bases: 6. CDR1 and CDR2 from the germline V gene are SGHAT and FQNNGV. The CDR3 contains 15 residues.